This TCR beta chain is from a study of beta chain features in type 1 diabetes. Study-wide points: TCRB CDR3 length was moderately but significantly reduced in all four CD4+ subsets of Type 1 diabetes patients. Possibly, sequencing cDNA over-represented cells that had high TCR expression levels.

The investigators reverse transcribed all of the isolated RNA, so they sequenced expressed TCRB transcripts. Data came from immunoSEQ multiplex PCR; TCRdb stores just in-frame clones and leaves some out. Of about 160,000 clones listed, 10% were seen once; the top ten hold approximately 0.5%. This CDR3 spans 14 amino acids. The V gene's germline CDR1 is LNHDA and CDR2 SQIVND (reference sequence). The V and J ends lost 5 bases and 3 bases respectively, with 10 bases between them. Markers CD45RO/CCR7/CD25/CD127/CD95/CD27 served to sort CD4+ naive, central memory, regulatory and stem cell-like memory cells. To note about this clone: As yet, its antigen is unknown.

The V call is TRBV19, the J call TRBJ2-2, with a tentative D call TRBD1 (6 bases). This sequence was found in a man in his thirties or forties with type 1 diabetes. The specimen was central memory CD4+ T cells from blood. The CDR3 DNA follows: TGTGCCAGTAGTTTTAACAGGGACACCGGGGAGCTGTTTTTT. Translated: CASSFNRDTGELFF.